The entry that follows covers one TCR beta chain sequence. The repertoire was sequenced with immunoSEQ multiplex PCR; TCRdb's copy has only in-frame clones and lacks some. The table has 100,000 to 150,000 clones, 60% to 80% seen once. This specimen belongs to a study of blood T cell repertoires in COVID-19. Study at large: PBMCs, B-cell-depleted T cells, or T cells were the source of the cDNA or gDNA that made up the material.

With V trimmed by 6 bases and J by 5 bases, 12 bases remained unmatched. Germline V gene data show CDR1 as MNHEY and CDR2 as SVGAGI. The CDR3 sequence is 15 residues long. V usage is TRBV6-5 and J usage is TRBJ2-5; 7 bases fit TRBD2. The clonotype comes from a woman in her 70s with acute or convalescent COVID-19. Sequencing was done on a sample of peripheral blood. The CDR3 region has the DNA TGTGCCAGCAGATACGGGTTAGGCGGGGGTGAGACCCAGTACTTC. It yields the protein CASRYGLGGGETQYF.